Here is one TCR beta chain with its context. The data are from a study of blood T cell repertoires in COVID-19. Study at large: PBMCs, B-cell-depleted T cells, or T cells were the source of the cDNA or gDNA that made up the material.

The CDR3 contains 14 residues. The germline gives CDR1 GTSNPN, CDR2 SVGIG (reference sequence). Trimming cost V 5 bases and J 4 bases; bases outside gene matches: 6. TCRdb's copy holds only in-frame clones and misses some; the assay was immunoSEQ multiplex PCR. The sample includes about 270,000 clones, more than 75% of them seen just once. The clonotype comes from a man aged 35-49 years with active or convalescent COVID-19. Sequenced input: peripheral blood. This chain links TRBV30 with TRBJ1-3, with 9 nucleotides matching TRBD1. In nucleotides, the CDR3 is TGTGCCTGGGCCGGACAGGGGCAGGGAAACACCATATATTTT. Its translation is CAWAGQGQGNTIYF.